The 31 T cell receptor beta chains below come from one sample, sequenced in a study of vaccination and CD4 T cells after COVID-19. The study sequenced cultured CD4+ T cell DNA using the Oncomine TCR Beta short-read assay. TCRdb re-derived calls from the PCR reads in MiXCR, one entry per CDR3 protein. This table has 8,500 to 9,000 distinct CDR3 sequences, about 50% appearing once. These receptors lack a known antigen. This sample's treatment: approximately 10-day PBMC culture with coronavirus spike peptide pools or control peptides (ViraFEST assay). Input material: CD4+ T cells from blood, cultured in vitro. The receptors shown here come from a human donor who had recovered from COVID-19.

A note on this clonotype: The conserved final phenylalanine or tryptophan is absent from the CDR3, which likely points to a read error. This chain joins TRBV10-3 and TRBJ1-2, with 8 bases that match TRBD1. With 4 bases clipped from V and 6 bases from J, the junction kept 7 bases outside the gene matches. The CDR3 runs 14 residues. Germline assignment: CDR1 ENHRY and CDR2 SYGVKD. CDR3 sequence: CAISATDRGNGYTI. In DNA form, the CDR3 reads TGTGCCATCAGTGCTACCGACAGGGGAAATGGCTACACCATC.

The rearrangement joins TRBV24-1 to TRBJ2-3, with TRBD2 identical over 9 bases. The ends lost 5 bases at V and 1 base at J; junction bases unmatched: 3. Germline CDR1 and CDR2: KGHDR and SFDVKD. CDR3 length equals 15 residues. Here the CDR3 DNA reads TGTGCCACCAGTGTTGTAGCGGGAGGCACAGATACGCAGTATTTT. Translation: CATSVVAGGTDTQYF.

This clonotype was found once. The chain recombines TRBV6-1 with TRBJ2-1, with TRBD2 matching 10 bases. Looked up from germline, CDR1 is MNHNS and CDR2 is SASEGT. The CDR3 contains 15 residues. Trimming removed 7 bases from V and 4 bases from J; junction bases left unmatched: 7. CDR3 DNA: TGTGCCAGCATTGCTAGCGGGGGCCTATACAATGAGCAGTTCTTC. As protein: CASIASGGLYNEQFF.

The gene calls are TRBV7-2 and TRBJ2-7, with 7 bases matching TRBD1. Losses at the gene ends were 2 bases for V and 4 bases for J; bases not matched to a gene: 8. The CDR3 is 15 residues long. The germline CDR1 and CDR2 sequences are SGHTA and FQGNSA. CDR3 loop: CASSLQQGLAYEQYF. The CDR3 bases are TGTGCCAGCAGCTTACAACAGGGGCTTGCGTACGAGCAGTACTTC. The whole variable domain, filled in from reference TRBV7-2 and TRBJ2-7, reads GAGVSQSPSNKVTEKGKDVELRCDPISGHTALYWYRQSLGQGLEFLIYFQGNSAPDKSGLPSDRFSAERTGGSVSTLTIQRTQQEDSAVYLCASSLQQGLAYEQYFGPGTRLTVT.

The V call is TRBV20-1, the J call TRBJ2-2; possible D gene TRBD2, 5 bases. Trimming took 1 base from V and 6 from J, leaving 12 bases between them. Per the germline V gene, CDR1 is DFQATT and CDR2 is SNEGSKA (reference sequence). This CDR3 is 14 amino acids long. CDR3 bases: TGCAGTGCTAGAGTAGCCCTCGGGGCCGGGGAGCTGTTTTTT. Translated: CSARVALGAGELFF.

This chain's CDR3 is CASRSTGMVEQYF. The CDR3 nucleotides are TGTGCCAGCAGGTCCACAGGGATGGTAGAGCAGTACTTC. This chain connects TRBV12-3 or TRBV12-4 to TRBJ2-7; a weak D match, TRBD1 (6 bases). V gave up 6 bases and J gave up 7 bases, with 16 bases separating them. The CDR3 loop spans 13 amino acids.

V and J are TRBV19 and TRBJ1-2, with D possibly TRBD1 on 6 matching bases. Between the trimmed V and J ends, which lost 6 bases and 3 bases, there was a span of 17 bases. CDR1 is LNHDA and CDR2 is SQIVND in the germline V gene (reference sequence). The CDR3 runs 15 residues. Written as DNA, the CDR3 is TGTGCCAGTAGCCCCACAGGGAATTCGGACTATGGCTACACCTTC. It translates to CASSPTGNSDYGYTF.

This chain joins TRBV19 and TRBJ1-1; D possibly corresponds to TRBD1 (6 bases). The germline gives CDR1 LNHDA, CDR2 SQIVND (reference sequence). The CDR3 covers 14 residues. Trimming shortened V by 5 bases and J by 1 base, and 11 bases separated the two germline ends. In DNA form, the CDR3 reads TGTGCCAGTAGTTTACAGGGTGGGAACACTGAAGCTTTCTTT. Amino acid sequence: CASSLQGGNTEAFF.

Of note for this clonotype: This may be a read error: a much more frequent sequence differs by one nucleotide. The chain joins TRBV7-9 to TRBJ2-3; D is uncertain. Germline lookup yields CDR1 SEHNR and CDR2 FQNEAQ (reference sequence). The CDR3 is 14 residues long. The CDR3 DNA reads as TGTGCCAGCAGCTTAGCCTTTAGCACAGATGCGCAGTATTTT. Translation gives CASSLAFSTDAQYF.

In its sample, this clonotype was seen a few times. The chain links TRBV19 to TRBJ2-3; D gene uncertain. V lost 3 bases and J lost 10, with 8 bases in between. CDR1 LNHDA and CDR2 SQIVND come from the germline V gene (reference sequence). The CDR3 has 11 residues. CDR3 sequence (DNA): TGTGCCAGTAGTATTGGGTTGGCGCAGTATTTT. Translation gives CASSIGLAQYF.

The V and J genes are TRBV6-2 or TRBV6-3 and TRBJ1-5, with D tentatively TRBD1 (5 bases). The CDR3 has 15 amino acids. V was cut by 3 bases and J by 2 bases, with 11 bases left in between. Germline values: CDR1 MNHEY, CDR2 SVGEGT. The CDR3 nucleotides are TGTGCCAGCAGTTATGGTGTAGGGGGCAATCAGCCCCAGCATTTT. It codes for CASSYGVGGNQPQHF.

The chain employs TRBV7-2 and TRBJ2-2; 7 nucleotides align to TRBD1. Trimming removed 2 bases from V and 6 bases from J; junction bases left unmatched: 9. Germline loops: CDR1 SGHTA, CDR2 FQGNSA. The CDR3 runs 16 residues. CDR3 DNA sequence: TGTGCCAGCAGCTTAATGGCCCTGGGACAGTCCGGGGAGCTGTTTTTT. Protein: CASSLMALGQSGELFF.

The gene calls are TRBV5-1 and TRBJ2-5; 13 bases fit TRBD2. The junction had 6 bases not matched to a gene; V was cut back by 7 bases and J by 0 bases. The CDR3 is 16 amino acids. CDR1 is SGHRS and CDR2 is YFSETQ in the germline V gene. The CDR3 loop is CASSTSGRGNQETQYF. The CDR3 DNA follows: TGCGCCAGCTCCACTAGCGGGAGGGGGAACCAAGAGACCCAGTACTTC.

This chain joins TRBV6-1 and TRBJ2-3, with no clear D. Germline-derived CDR1 and CDR2 are MNHNS and SASEGT. The CDR3 loop spans 14 amino acids. The V end lost 6 bases, the J end lost 6 bases, and 16 bases lay between the germline ends. The CDR3: CASRPLRRSDTQYF. CDR3 coding DNA: TGTGCCAGCAGGCCTCTCCGGCGGTCGGATACGCAGTATTTT.

The chain carries TRBV20-1 and TRBJ2-3; 9 bases fit TRBD2. The CDR3 sequence is 12 residues long. The germline CDR1 and CDR2 sequences are DFQATT and SNEGSKA (reference sequence). J lost 11 bases, V lost 3 bases, and 6 bases had no gene match. The CDR3 DNA reads as TGCAGTGCTAGGCGGGAGGGCCGCGGGCAGTATTTT. This gives the protein CSARREGRGQYF.

This chain uses TRBV7-6 with TRBJ2-3, with D tentatively TRBD1 (6 bases). CDR3 length: 16 amino acids. Germline values: CDR1 SGHVS, CDR2 FNYEAQ. The V gene lost 4 bases and the J gene lost 4 bases, with 18 bases spanning the gap. In nucleotides, the CDR3 is TGTGCCAGCAGCTCGCAAATCACAGGGCTTGCAGATACGCAGTATTTT. It encodes CASSSQITGLADTQYF.

The chain links TRBV7-8 to TRBJ2-2, with unresolved D. Trimming took off 2 bases at V and 8 bases at J, with 12 bases between the two ends. Germline CDR1 and CDR2: SGHVS and FQNEAQ. The CDR3 loop spans 14 amino acids. CDR3 in amino acids: CASSLPTKRGELFF. CDR3 sequence (DNA): TGTGCCAGCAGCTTACCGACAAAACGAGGGGAGCTGTTTTTT.

The V gene is TRBV10-1, the J gene TRBJ2-1; D unresolved. CDR3 length: 13 amino acids. Germline CDR1 WNHNN, CDR2 SYGVQD (reference sequence). Deletions cut 3 bases from V and 6 bases from J, with 9 bases between. The CDR3 nucleotides read TGCGCCAGCAGTGATAACTCGCCCAATGAGCAGTTCTTC. Residues: CASSDNSPNEQFF.

Concerning this clonotype: A much larger clone lies one base from this, so it may be a read error. The J gene is TRBJ1-2, the V gene TRBV9; TRBD1 agrees at 10 bases. The germline gives CDR1 SGDLS, CDR2 YYNGEE. J was trimmed by 7 bases and V by 4 bases; bases with no gene match: 10. CDR3 size: 15 residues. This CDR3 is CASSPTRTGGFGYTF. CDR3 in DNA: TGTGCCAGCAGCCCCACCAGGACAGGGGGATTTGGCTACACCTTC.

The V and J genes are TRBV6-1 and TRBJ1-5; D perhaps matches TRBD1 (5 bases). The CDR3 totals 13 residues. Germline V gives CDR1 MNHNS, CDR2 SASEGT. V lost 6 bases, J lost 4 bases, and 10 bases lay in between. CDR3 nucleotide sequence: TGTGCCAGCAGCCCTGGGGGGAATCAGCCCCAGCATTTT. It encodes CASSPGGNQPQHF.

The gene calls are TRBV27 and TRBJ2-1; 9 nucleotides match TRBD2. This CDR3 contains 14 residues. The V and J ends lost 3 bases and 7 bases, in that order; junction bases with no gene match: 4. The V gene's germline CDR1 is MNHEY and CDR2 SMNVEV (reference sequence). DNA of the CDR3: TGTGCCAGCAGTTTTGCGGGAGGGAAAAATGAGCAGTTCTTC. Residues: CASSFAGGKNEQFF.

This clonotype came up a few times. This chain connects TRBV6-1 to TRBJ1-3, with D hard to call. The CDR3 is 15 residues long. Trimming stripped 7 bases from V and 0 bases from J, with 13 bases between. The V gene's germline CDR1 is MNHNS and CDR2 SASEGT. Here the CDR3 DNA reads TGTGCCAGCAAACGGGCTATCCTCTCTGGAAACACCATATATTTT. The encoded protein is CASKRAILSGNTIYF.

The table lists this clonotype with a count of one. The V gene is TRBV10-3, the J gene TRBJ2-7, with 7 bases lining up with TRBD1. The CDR3 spans 13 residues. V lost 4 bases to trimming and J lost 5 bases; unmatched junction nucleotides: 5. Germline CDR1 and CDR2: ENHRY and SYGVKD. The CDR3 region has the DNA TGTGCCATCAGTGTGAGACAGGGCGACGAGCAGTACTTC. Its protein is CAISVRQGDEQYF.

The CDR3 region is CASSPTPGTRGYEQYF. The CDR3 DNA is TGTGCCAGCAGTCCAACACCCGGGACGAGAGGCTACGAGCAGTACTTC. The chain joins TRBV27 to TRBJ2-7, with D perhaps TRBD1 or TRBD2 (5 bases each). The germline V and J ends were trimmed by 5 bases and 3 bases, with 20 bases remaining between them. Germline CDR1 and CDR2: MNHEY and SMNVEV (reference sequence). The CDR3 has 16 residues.

A few counts support this clonotype. V gene TRBV20-1 combines with J gene TRBJ1-1; 8 nucleotides agree with TRBD1. This CDR3 region has 15 residues. The germline V gene has CDR1 DFQATT and CDR2 SNEGSKA (reference sequence). The ends lost 2 bases at V and 0 bases at J; junction bases unmatched: 5. CDR3 nucleotide sequence: TGCAGTGCTAGACGACAGGGGCAGGTGAACACTGAAGCTTTCTTT. It translates to CSARRQGQVNTEAFF.

The chain carries TRBV10-3 and TRBJ1-1; TRBD1 matches 8 bases. V was pared by 0 bases and J by 6 bases, with 3 bases of the junction left unmatched. Germline loops: CDR1 ENHRY, CDR2 SYGVKD. The CDR3 is 14 residues long. The CDR3 loop is CAISESQGASEAFF. The CDR3 region has the DNA TGTGCCATCAGTGAGTCCCAGGGGGCCTCTGAAGCTTTCTTT.

The chain links TRBV7-6 to TRBJ2-5, with 8 bases identical to TRBD2. Germline V gives CDR1 SGHVS, CDR2 FNYEAQ. J lost 4 bases, V lost 0 bases, and 10 bases had no gene match. The CDR3 covers 17 residues. In DNA, the CDR3 is TGTGCCAGCAGCTTAGCTGGGACTAGGAGAACTGGAGAGACCCAGTACTTC. Its protein is CASSLAGTRRTGETQYF.

This clonotype was detected once. The chain has TRBV12-3 or TRBV12-4 and TRBJ1-6; a weak D match, TRBD1 (5 bases). Trimming shortened V by 4 bases and J by 9 bases, and 13 bases separated the two germline ends. The CDR3 is 14 residues long. The CDR3 here is CASSSTDRSSPLHF. The CDR3 DNA follows: TGTGCCAGCAGTTCCACCGACAGAAGTTCACCCCTCCACTTT.

V and J are TRBV29-1 and TRBJ2-1, with D uncertain. Germline V CDR1 and CDR2: SQVTM, ANQGSEA. V was cut by 4 bases and J by 6 bases, with 16 bases left in between. The CDR3 has 14 residues. DNA of the CDR3: TGCAGCGTTGGAGCGACGGTGGCCCCCAATGAGCAGTTCTTC. It is translated as CSVGATVAPNEQFF.

This clonotype was recorded a few times. The chain carries TRBV11-2 and TRBJ1-2; 8 bases are a match to TRBD1. CDR3 length equals 16 residues. V lost 1 base to trimming and J lost 0 bases; unmatched junction nucleotides: 4. The germline V gene encodes CDR1 SGHAT and CDR2 FQNNGV. The CDR3: CASSLGDRKANYGYTF. CDR3 in DNA: TGTGCCAGCAGCTTAGGGGACAGGAAAGCTAACTATGGCTACACCTTC.

The genes are TRBV19 and TRBJ1-2; tentatively, D is TRBD1 (5 bases). This CDR3 is 14 amino acids long. Trimming took 7 bases from V and 2 from J, leaving 14 bases between them. Germline V gives CDR1 LNHDA, CDR2 SQIVND (reference sequence). The CDR3 DNA sequence: TGTGCCAGTACCCGAGGGGCAGAAAACTATGGCTACACCTTC. It translates to CASTRGAENYGYTF.